Following are 29 T cell receptor beta chains from one sample sequenced in a study of blood T cell repertoires in COVID-19. Sequencing used immunoSEQ multiplex PCR; TCRdb keeps in-frame clones, though not all of them. The table records under 250,000 clones, 86% of them present only once. Material for sequencing was peripheral blood. The receptors stem from a woman aged 55-69 years who had recovered from COVID-19.

This clone has a single count. The chain recombines TRBV7-2 with TRBJ2-2; 12 nucleotides match TRBD2. This CDR3 is 15 amino acids long. Germline V CDR1 and CDR2: SGHTA, FQGNSA. Losses at the gene ends were 5 bases for V and 5 bases for J; bases not matched to a gene: 3. CDR3 amino acids: CASSPGLAGTGELFF. The DNA for the CDR3 is TGTGCCAGCAGCCCCGGACTAGCGGGGACCGGGGAGCTGTTTTTT.

This clone was found once. The rearrangement uses TRBV19 and TRBJ1-5, with 7 bases lining up with TRBD1. The CDR3 has 13 residues. V trimming: 7 bases; J trimming: 6 bases; junction bases outside the gene matches: 6. Germline V gene sequence: CDR1 LNHDA, CDR2 SQIVND (reference sequence). In nucleotides, the CDR3 is TGTGCCAGTACCGTCAGGGGGACTCAGCCCCAGCATTTT. It specifies CASTVRGTQPQHF.

This clone was detected only once. The V call is TRBV5-1, the J call TRBJ1-3; the match to TRBD1 covers 8 bases. The CDR3 covers 15 residues. Germline V CDR1 and CDR2: SGHRS, YFSETQ. Trimming cost V 5 bases and J 1 base; bases outside gene matches: 5. CDR3 sequence (DNA): TGCGCCAGCAGAGGAGGACAGGGTTCTGGAAACACCATATATTTT. Translated: CASRGGQGSGNTIYF.

This clone was seen only once. The chain recombines TRBV5-1 with TRBJ1-1; 8 positions agree with TRBD1. Germline CDR1 and CDR2: SGHRS and YFSETQ. CDR3 size: 14 residues. V trimming: 4 bases; J trimming: 3 bases; junction bases outside the gene matches: 5. For the CDR3, the DNA is TGCGCCAGCAGCGGGGACAGGTATTACACTGAAGCTTTCTTT. It is translated as CASSGDRYYTEAFF. The full variable domain, with the rest looked up from reference TRBV5-1 and TRBJ1-1, is KAGVTQTPRYLIKTRGQQVTLSCSPISGHRSVSWYQQTPGQGLQFLFEYFSETQRNKGNFPGRFSGRQFSNSRSEMNVSTLELGDSALYLCASSGDRYYTEAFFGQGTRLTVV.

The V call is TRBV10-3, the J call TRBJ2-7, with 10 bases aligning to TRBD1. Germline assignment: CDR1 ENHRY and CDR2 SYGVKD. After removal of 6 bases from V and 7 bases from J, the junction contained 6 bases not matched to a gene. The CDR3 is made up of 13 amino acids. CDR3 region: CAIRDRGGIEQYF. Written as DNA, the CDR3 is TGTGCCATCAGGGACAGGGGGGGAATTGAGCAGTACTTC.

This chain links TRBV28 with TRBJ1-5; D possibly corresponds to TRBD1 (6 bases). Germline CDR1 is MDHEN and CDR2 is SYDVKM. This CDR3 region has 12 residues. Trimming shortened V by 10 bases and J by 4 bases, and 11 bases separated the two germline ends. This CDR3 is CATDRQNQPQHF. The DNA for the CDR3 is TGTGCCACCGACAGGCAAAATCAGCCCCAGCATTTT.

The chain joins TRBV9 to TRBJ1-3; a weak D match, TRBD1 (5 bases). With 4 bases removed from V and 1 base from J, the gap between germline ends came to 9 bases. CDR1 is SGDLS and CDR2 is YYNGEE in the germline V gene. The CDR3 has 14 amino acids. The CDR3 nucleotides read TGTGCCAGCAGCCCACAGGTGTCTGGAAACACCATATATTTT. It yields the protein CASSPQVSGNTIYF.

The CDR3 DNA reads as TGTGCCAGCACCTCAGAGGTGGATAATGAGCAGTTCTTC. As protein: CASTSEVDNEQFF. The chain joins TRBV2 to TRBJ2-1; no clear D. V dropped 7 bases and J dropped 7 bases, with 14 bases sitting between them. Germline loops: CDR1 SNHLY, CDR2 FYNNEI. CDR3 length equals 13 residues. The variable domain in full, with the rest retrieved from reference TRBV2 and TRBJ2-1, is EPEVTQTPSHQVTQMGQEVILRCVPISNHLYFYWYRQILGQKVEFLVSFYNNEISEKSEIFDDQFSVERPDGSNFTLKIRSTKLEDSAMYFCASTSEVDNEQFFGPGTRLTVL.

The chain has TRBV28 and TRBJ1-4, with TRBD1 matching over 7 bases. The germline V gene has CDR1 MDHEN and CDR2 SYDVKM. The trim removed 6 bases at V and 11 bases at J, leaving 15 bases unmatched. The CDR3 is 15 residues long. The CDR3 nucleotides read TGTGCCAGCAGCATAGCCGGGACAGCAAGCCTCAAACTGTTTTTT. It translates to CASSIAGTASLKLFF.

This chain connects TRBV7-3 to TRBJ2-2; a weak D match, TRBD2 (6 bases). Germline lookup yields CDR1 SGHTA and CDR2 FQGTGA. Trimming took 4 bases from V and 1 from J, leaving 10 bases between them. The CDR3 length is 15 residues. Here the CDR3 DNA reads TGTGCCAGCAGCTCCGGGACTTTGAACACCGGGGAGCTGTTTTTT. Amino acids: CASSSGTLNTGELFF.

This clone was seen more than once but under ten times. V gene TRBV28 combines with J gene TRBJ1-5; TRBD1 agrees at 7 bases. Germline CDR1 and CDR2: MDHEN and SYDVKM. J was trimmed by 3 bases and V by 6 bases; bases with no gene match: 8. The CDR3 runs 15 residues. The CDR3 sequence: CASRVQGRDNQPQHF. The CDR3 coding sequence is TGTGCCAGCAGGGTACAGGGGCGCGACAATCAGCCCCAGCATTTT.

The chain has TRBV28 and TRBJ1-2; D call uncertain. The ends were cut back, 8 bases at V and 0 bases at J, with 7 bases in the middle. The germline V gene has CDR1 MDHEN and CDR2 SYDVKM. CDR3 size: 12 residues. The CDR3 DNA follows: TGTGCCAGCGCGGTCCCTAACTATGGCTACACCTTC. Translation gives CASAVPNYGYTF.

The rearrangement uses TRBV10-3 and TRBJ1-5; 8 nucleotides align to TRBD1. Germline CDR1 ENHRY, CDR2 SYGVKD. This CDR3 is 15 amino acids long. Losses at the gene ends were 3 bases for V and 5 bases for J; bases not matched to a gene: 6. The CDR3 coding sequence is TGTGCCATCAGTGATCGAGACAGGGGCGATCAGCCCCAGCATTTT. This translates into CAISDRDRGDQPQHF.

The gene calls are TRBV28 and TRBJ1-4, with no clear D. This CDR3 contains 14 residues. Germline assignment: CDR1 MDHEN and CDR2 SYDVKM. V shed 5 bases and J shed 2 bases, with 9 bases lying between them. In DNA, the CDR3 is TGTGCCAGCAGTCCCGGAGATACTAATGAAAAACTGTTTTTT. It encodes CASSPGDTNEKLFF.

The chain links TRBV21-1 to TRBJ1-5; no DNA check was done on the table's D call, TRBD1. TRBV21-1 is marked as a pseudogene. This CDR3 region has 19 residues. In DNA, the CDR3 is TGTGCCAGCAGCAAAGCGCTTGGAACAGCAGAAAACTCCAATCAGCCCCAGCATTTT. Its protein product is CASSKALGTAENSNQPQHF.

The chain links TRBV5-1 to TRBJ2-3; possibly TRBD2 for D (6 bases). The CDR3 totals 14 residues. The germline gives CDR1 SGHRS, CDR2 YFSETQ. Trimming cost V 4 bases and J 4 bases, with 13 bases left between them. The CDR3 region is CASSREVTSDTQYF. DNA for the CDR3: TGCGCCAGCAGCAGGGAGGTGACCTCAGATACGCAGTATTTT.

The chain joins TRBV27 to TRBJ2-7; D is unclear. Trimming removed 0 bases at V and 0 bases at J, with 15 bases between. This CDR3 contains 17 residues. CDR1 is MNHEY, CDR2 SMNVEV, per germline (reference sequence). The CDR3 nucleotides read TGTGCCAGCAGTTTATCGAGGCGGTCTGGTTCCTCCTACGAGCAGTACTTC. This translates into CASSLSRRSGSSYEQYF.

The chain is built from TRBV9 and TRBJ2-7, with D maybe TRBD1 (6 bases). Germline loops: CDR1 SGDLS, CDR2 YYNGEE. The CDR3 extends over 13 amino acids. V lost 4 bases and J 9 bases, leaving 17 bases between the germline ends. This CDR3 is CASSPGTRKGQYF. Written as DNA, the CDR3 is TGTGCCAGCAGCCCAGGGACAAGGAAAGGGCAGTACTTC.

The gene calls are TRBV5-1 and TRBJ1-1; TRBD1 matches 10 bases. CDR1 and CDR2 (germline): SGHRS, YFSETQ. The CDR3 runs to 13 residues. V gave up 4 bases and J gave up 10 bases; unmatched junction bases: 7. The CDR3 DNA reads TGCGCCAGCAGCGGGGGGACAGGGGAGGTAGCTTTCTTT. Its protein is CASSGGTGEVAFF.

The chain couples TRBV6-5 to TRBJ1-5; possibly TRBD1 for D (6 bases). CDR1 is MNHEY, CDR2 SVGAGI, per germline. This CDR3 region has 15 residues. The V end lost 4 bases, the J end lost 6 bases, and 16 bases lay between the germline ends. The CDR3 DNA reads as TGTGCCAGCAGTTTCAGGGGTCCCGAGTTTCAGCCCCAGCATTTT. Amino acids: CASSFRGPEFQPQHF.

The J gene is TRBJ2-7, the V gene TRBV5-3, with 7 bases lining up with TRBD1. TRBV5-3 carries the ORF label, with uncertain function. V lost 2 bases and J lost 2; bases outside the gene matches: 4. The length of the CDR3 is 14 residues. CDR3 nucleotides: TGTGCCAGAAGCTTCAGGGGGAGCACCTACGAGCAGTACTTC. Translation: CARSFRGSTYEQYF.

The chain employs TRBV24-1 and TRBJ2-1, with 8 bases that match TRBD1. Germline V gene lookup returns CDR1 KGHDR and CDR2 SFDVKD. Unmatched junction bases numbered 3, after V lost 9 bases and J lost 0 bases. The CDR3 covers 14 residues. The CDR3 region is CATEDRVSYNEQFF. DNA for the CDR3: TGTGCCACCGAGGACAGGGTCTCCTACAATGAGCAGTTCTTC.

The rearrangement links TRBV9 to TRBJ2-5, with 14 nucleotides matching TRBD2. Germline V lookup: CDR1 SGDLS, CDR2 YYNGEE. The CDR3 length is 16 residues. The V segment lost 4 bases and the J segment 3 bases; nucleotides outside the gene matches: 5. The CDR3: CASSPGTSGGEETQYF. The CDR3 DNA reads TGTGCCAGCAGCCCCGGGACTAGCGGGGGAGAAGAGACCCAGTACTTC. Based on the CDR3 plus reference TRBV9 and TRBJ2-5, the full variable domain is DSGVTQTPKHLITATGQRVTLRCSPRSGDLSVYWYQQSLDQGLQFLIQYYNGEERAKGNILERFSAQQFPDLHSELNLSSLELGDSALYFCASSPGTSGGEETQYFGPGTRLLVL.

This chain links TRBV28 with TRBJ2-6; 9 nucleotides align to TRBD1. CDR3 length: 20 amino acids. The V and J ends lost 2 bases and 0 bases, in that order; junction bases with no gene match: 11. Germline V gene sequence: CDR1 MDHEN, CDR2 SYDVKM. CDR3 bases: TGTGCCAGCAGTTTAAGGTTGATGGGACAGGGACACTCTGGGGCCAACGTCCTGACTTTC. Protein: CASSLRLMGQGHSGANVLTF.

The chain uses TRBV4-3 and TRBJ2-1; D might be TRBD2 (7 bases). The CDR3 sequence is 13 residues long. The V end was cut by 4 bases, the J end by 7 bases, with 11 bases between. Germline lookup yields CDR1 LGHNA and CDR2 YSLEER. The CDR3 bases are TGCGCCAGCAGCCGGGGGGGCCCGAATGAGCAGTTCTTC. It yields the protein CASSRGGPNEQFF.

The genes are TRBV7-6 and TRBJ2-2; 9 nucleotides line up with TRBD1. J lost 4 bases, V lost 1 base, and 4 bases had no gene match. The CDR3 is made up of 16 amino acids. The germline V gene has CDR1 SGHVS and CDR2 FNYEAQ. CDR3 sequence reads: CASSLVWTGVTGELFF. The CDR3 DNA is TGTGCCAGCAGCTTAGTATGGACAGGGGTCACCGGGGAGCTGTTTTTT.

V usage is TRBV19 and J usage is TRBJ2-7; a weak D match, TRBD1 (6 bases). CDR3 length: 13 residues. Germline V gene lookup returns CDR1 LNHDA and CDR2 SQIVND (reference sequence). With 2 bases removed from V and 7 bases from J, the gap between germline ends came to 12 bases. The CDR3 reads CASSIRSRGEQYF. CDR3 nucleotides: TGTGCCAGTAGTATAAGGTCCAGGGGTGAGCAGTACTTC.

This rearrangement joins TRBV29-1 to TRBJ2-2; 9 bases fit TRBD1. The CDR3 is 14 residues long. The germline V gene has CDR1 SQVTM and CDR2 ANQGSEA. V trimming: 5 bases; J trimming: 5 bases; junction bases outside the gene matches: 6. The CDR3 nucleotides are TGCAGCGTTAACAGGGGGCGAGGTACCGGGGAGCTGTTTTTT. This sequence encodes CSVNRGRGTGELFF.

The chain is built from TRBV28 and TRBJ1-5, with TRBD1 identical over 7 bases. The CDR3 runs to 15 residues. Germline trimming cut 6 bases from V and 3 bases from J; bases unmatched to any gene: 8. Germline CDR1 and CDR2: MDHEN and SYDVKM. The CDR3 region has the DNA TGTGCCAGCAGGGAACAGGGGCGCCCCAATCAGCCCCAGCATTTT. As protein: CASREQGRPNQPQHF.